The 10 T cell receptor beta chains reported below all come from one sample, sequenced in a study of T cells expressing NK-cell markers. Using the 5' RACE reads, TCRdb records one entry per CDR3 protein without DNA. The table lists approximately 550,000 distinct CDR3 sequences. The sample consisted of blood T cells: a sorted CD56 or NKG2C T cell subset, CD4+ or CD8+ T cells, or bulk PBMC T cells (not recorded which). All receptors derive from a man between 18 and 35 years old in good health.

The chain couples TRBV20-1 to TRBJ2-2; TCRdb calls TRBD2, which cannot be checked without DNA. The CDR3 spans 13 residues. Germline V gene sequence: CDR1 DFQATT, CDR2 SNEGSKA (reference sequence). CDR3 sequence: CSAGLTNTGELFF.

The CDR3 spells CASSLVMVADYYNEQFF. The chain employs TRBV27 and TRBJ2-1; the D call from TCRdb, TRBD2, cannot be confirmed without DNA. This CDR3 contains 17 residues. Looked up from germline, CDR1 is MNHEY and CDR2 is SMNVEV (reference sequence).

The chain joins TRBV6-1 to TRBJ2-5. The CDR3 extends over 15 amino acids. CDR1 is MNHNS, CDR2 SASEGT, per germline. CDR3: CASSVGPPMGETQYF.

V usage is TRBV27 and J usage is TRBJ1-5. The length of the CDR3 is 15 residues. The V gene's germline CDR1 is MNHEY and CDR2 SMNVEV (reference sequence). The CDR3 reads CASRLEGFGNQPQHF.

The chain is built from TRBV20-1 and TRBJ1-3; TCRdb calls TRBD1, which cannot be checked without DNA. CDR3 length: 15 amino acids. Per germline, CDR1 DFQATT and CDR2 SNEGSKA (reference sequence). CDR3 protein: CSARDRTDAGGTIYF.

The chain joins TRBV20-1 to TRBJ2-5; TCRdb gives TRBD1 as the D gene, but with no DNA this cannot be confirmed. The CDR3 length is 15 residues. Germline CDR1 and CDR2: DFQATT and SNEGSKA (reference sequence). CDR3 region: CSAIMAGDPQETQYF.

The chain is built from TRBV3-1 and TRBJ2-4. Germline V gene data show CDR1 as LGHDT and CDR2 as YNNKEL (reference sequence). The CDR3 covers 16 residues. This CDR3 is CASSQFGGRAKNIQYF.

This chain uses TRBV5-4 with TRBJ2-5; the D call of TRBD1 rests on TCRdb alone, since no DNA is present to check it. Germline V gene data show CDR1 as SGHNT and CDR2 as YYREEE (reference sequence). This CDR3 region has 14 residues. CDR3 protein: CASSSTDRGETQYF.

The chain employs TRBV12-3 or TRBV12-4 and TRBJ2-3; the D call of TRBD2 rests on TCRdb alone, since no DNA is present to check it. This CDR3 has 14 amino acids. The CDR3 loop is CASNSHSGTDTQYF.

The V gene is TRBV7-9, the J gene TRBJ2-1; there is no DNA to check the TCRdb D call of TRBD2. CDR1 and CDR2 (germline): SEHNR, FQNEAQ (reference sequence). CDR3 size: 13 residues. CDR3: CASSWRELNEQFF.